These 27 T cell receptor beta chains were all obtained from the same sample, sequenced in a study of cytomegalovirus exposure and HLA in healthy donors. PCR used 60 Vbeta primers and 13 Jbeta primers. Sequenced by immunoSEQ multiplex PCR; TCRdb stores in-frame clones only, minus some. The sample consists of about 170,000 clones, 62% of them appearing once. The sample taken for sequencing was PBMCs. Receptors originate from a man aged 35 to 55 in good health and CMV-seronegative.

The rearrangement uses TRBV11-2 and TRBJ2-1, with D unresolved. Trimming shortened V by 0 bases and J by 9 bases, and 9 bases separated the two germline ends. Germline lookup yields CDR1 SGHAT and CDR2 FQNNGV. This CDR3 region has 13 residues. The CDR3 nucleotides are TGTGCCAGCAGCTTAGATCGACGGGTTGAGCAGTTCTTC. As protein: CASSLDRRVEQFF.

This clone was observed once. The V gene is TRBV25-1, the J gene TRBJ2-7; 7 nucleotides match TRBD1. CDR3 length equals 14 residues. V trimming: 6 bases; J trimming: 2 bases; junction bases outside the gene matches: 7. Per the germline V gene, CDR1 is MGHDK and CDR2 is SYGVNS. The CDR3 region has the DNA TGTGCCAGCAGCCGGGACAGTGGGCCCTACGAGCAGTACTTC. Translated, it gives CASSRDSGPYEQYF.

This rearrangement joins TRBV7-9 to TRBJ1-2; D is undetermined. Germline values: CDR1 SEHNR, CDR2 FQNEAQ (reference sequence). V was shortened by 0 bases and J by 6 bases, with 14 bases between the two germline ends. The CDR3 loop spans 15 amino acids. CDR3 protein: CASSLAMEGSNGYTF. As DNA, the CDR3 is TGTGCCAGCAGCTTAGCGATGGAGGGTAGTAATGGCTACACCTTC.

This clone was recorded a few times. The V gene is TRBV5-1, the J gene TRBJ2-2; 8 positions agree with TRBD2. The CDR3 consists of 17 residues. The V gene end was trimmed by 3 bases and the J gene end by 0 bases; junction bases not matched to a gene: 7. Germline loops: CDR1 SGHRS, CDR2 YFSETQ. The CDR3 region is CASSSGSGVANTGELFF. DNA of the CDR3: TGCGCCAGCAGCTCGGGTAGCGGGGTCGCGAACACCGGGGAGCTGTTTTTT.

V usage is TRBV7-9 and J usage is TRBJ2-7; 16 bases map to TRBD2. In germline, CDR1 is SEHNR, CDR2 FQNEAQ (reference sequence). With V trimmed by 5 bases and J by 5 bases, 15 bases remained unmatched. This CDR3 is built from 19 residues. CDR3 nucleotides: TGTGCCAGCAGCCAAAAGCCCGCCGGGACTAGCGGGAGGGGAGACGAGCAGTACTTC. Its protein product is CASSQKPAGTSGRGDEQYF.

The rearrangement uses TRBV30 and TRBJ1-3, with D possibly matching TRBD1 (6 bases). The CDR3 has 13 residues. CDR1 and CDR2 from the germline V gene are GTSNPN and SVGIG (reference sequence). V lost 4 bases to trimming and J lost 3 bases, with 10 bases between them. The CDR3 region is CAWTQGVGNTIYF. CDR3 in DNA: TGTGCCTGGACACAGGGAGTTGGAAACACCATATATTTT.

This clone has just a few counts. This rearrangement joins TRBV27 to TRBJ2-7, with 7 bases lining up with TRBD2. Germline CDR1 MNHEY, CDR2 SMNVEV (reference sequence). Trimming took 2 bases from V and 1 from J; bases not matched to a gene: 5. The CDR3 has 15 residues. CDR3: CASSLDWGGSYEQYF. CDR3 sequence (DNA): TGTGCCAGCAGTTTAGATTGGGGGGGTTCCTACGAGCAGTACTTC.

This clone occurred a few times. The V and J genes are TRBV30 and TRBJ2-7, with TRBD1 matching 7 bases. Looked up from germline, CDR1 is GTSNPN and CDR2 is SVGIG (reference sequence). Trimming at V came to 4 bases and at J to 7 bases, leaving 4 bases not matched to a gene. The CDR3 is 11 amino acids. In DNA form, the CDR3 reads TGTGCCTGGACCAGGGGGAGAGAGCAGTACTTC. As protein: CAWTRGREQYF.

The chain recombines TRBV30 with TRBJ1-1; D perhaps matches TRBD1 (5 bases). CDR3 length: 13 residues. The V gene's germline CDR1 is GTSNPN and CDR2 SVGIG (reference sequence). Deletions cut 3 bases from V and 3 bases from J, with 11 bases between. CDR3 protein: CAWRGGEDTEAFF. The CDR3 DNA sequence: TGTGCCTGGAGGGGGGGAGAGGACACTGAAGCTTTCTTT.

Comments on this clone: Other nucleotide sequences in the sample specify the same CDR3. The chain carries TRBV5-4 and TRBJ2-3; 13 nucleotides agree with TRBD2. The V gene end was trimmed by 4 bases and the J gene end by 9 bases; junction bases not matched to a gene: 8. This CDR3 is built from 15 residues. The germline gives CDR1 SGHNT, CDR2 YYREEE (reference sequence). CDR3 residues: CASSLTSGGGETQYF. The DNA for the CDR3 is TGTGCCAGCAGCCTAACTAGCGGGGGGGGCGAGACGCAGTATTTT.

V and J are TRBV11-3 and TRBJ2-3; D gene unclear. The CDR3 has 13 residues. Germline lookup yields CDR1 SGHNT and CDR2 YENEEA. V lost 2 bases and J lost 7, with 10 bases in between. This CDR3 reads CASSLNELNTQYF. The CDR3 region has the DNA TGTGCCAGCAGCTTAAACGAGCTGAATACGCAGTATTTT.

This clone was recorded a few times. The rearrangement uses TRBV27 and TRBJ1-4; 10 bases line up with TRBD1. This CDR3 has 14 residues. The germline gives CDR1 MNHEY, CDR2 SMNVEV (reference sequence). The V and J ends lost 7 bases and 7 bases, in that order; junction bases with no gene match: 6. CDR3 loop: CASTAGTGVEKLFF. CDR3 DNA sequence: TGTGCCAGCACCGCCGGGACAGGGGTTGAAAAACTGTTTTTT. Full variable domain (missing parts from reference TRBV27 and TRBJ1-4): EAQVTQNPRYLITVTGKKLTVTCSQNMNHEYMSWYRQDPGLGLRQIYYSMNVEVTDKGDVPEGYKVSRKEKRNFPLILESPSPNQTSLYFCASTAGTGVEKLFFGSGTQLSVL.

This chain joins TRBV6-6 and TRBJ1-1; D unclear. Looked up from germline, CDR1 is MNHNY and CDR2 is SVGAGI (reference sequence). Trimming stripped 5 bases from V and 0 bases from J, with 10 bases between. CDR3 size: 14 residues. CDR3 region: CASSVTPMNTEAFF. For the CDR3, the DNA is TGTGCCAGCAGTGTGACACCCATGAACACTGAAGCTTTCTTT.

This chain uses TRBV4-1 with TRBJ1-5, with D possibly matching TRBD1 (6 bases). The V gene lost 0 bases and the J gene lost 3 bases, with 9 bases spanning the gap. The CDR3 totals 15 residues. Germline V gene sequence: CDR1 MGHRA, CDR2 YSYEKL. The chain's CDR3 is CASSQEGHANQPQHF. The CDR3 nucleotides read TGCGCCAGCAGCCAAGAGGGACACGCCAATCAGCCCCAGCATTTT.

The rearrangement joins TRBV6-5 to TRBJ1-6; a possible D gene is TRBD1 (5 bases). The CDR3 is made up of 14 amino acids. Germline loops: CDR1 MNHEY, CDR2 SVGAGI. V lost 10 bases to trimming and J lost 0 bases, with 10 bases between them. In nucleotides, the CDR3 is TGTGCCACCAGGGCCAGCTCCTATAATTCACCCCTCCACTTT. It specifies CATRASSYNSPLHF.

This clone was observed a handful of times. The chain couples TRBV30 to TRBJ2-6; D remains ambiguous. The germline gives CDR1 GTSNPN, CDR2 SVGIG (reference sequence). The ends were cut back, 0 bases at V and 1 base at J, with 7 bases in the middle. This CDR3 is built from 15 residues. As DNA, the CDR3 is TGTGCCTGGAGTGTACAGACGTCTGGGGCCAACGTCCTGACTTTC. Residues: CAWSVQTSGANVLTF.

This chain joins TRBV19 and TRBJ2-2; tentative D call: TRBD1 (5 bases). Per germline, CDR1 LNHDA and CDR2 SQIVND (reference sequence). V shed 2 bases and J shed 2 bases, with 9 bases lying between them. The CDR3 loop spans 15 amino acids. CDR3 region: CASSIWQGNTGELFF. CDR3 in DNA: TGTGCCAGTAGTATATGGCAGGGTAACACCGGGGAGCTGTTTTTT.

The J gene is TRBJ2-5, the V gene TRBV7-9; 11 bases map to TRBD2. The germline V gene has CDR1 SEHNR and CDR2 FQNEAQ (reference sequence). Germline trimming cut 3 bases from V and 4 bases from J; bases unmatched to any gene: 4. There are 15 residues in the CDR3. CDR3 in amino acids: CASSLIAGGLETQYF. Here the CDR3 DNA reads TGTGCCAGCAGCTTGATAGCGGGAGGGCTAGAGACCCAGTACTTC.

V usage is TRBV7-2 and J usage is TRBJ2-5; weak D call: TRBD1 (6 bases). Germline CDR1 is SGHTA and CDR2 is FQGNSA. CDR3 length: 13 residues. Trimming pared 2 bases from V and 5 bases from J, leaving 9 bases between. The CDR3 bases are TGTGCCAGCAGCTTAATGGGGGCGGAGACCCAGTACTTC. This codes for CASSLMGAETQYF.

This clone showed up just a few times. The chain joins TRBV29-1 to TRBJ2-5; tentative D call: TRBD1 (6 bases). The tail of the sequence fits TRBJ2-7 better, so the J call may be wrong. CDR3 length equals 14 residues. CDR1 and CDR2 from the germline V gene are SQVTM and ANQGSEA. DNA for the CDR3: TGCAGCGTTCGAATACAGGGAAAGGTCTACGAGCAGTACTTC. Translated, it gives CSVRIQGKVYEQYF.

This chain uses TRBV6-5 with TRBJ1-4, with 7 nucleotides matching TRBD1. This CDR3 is 16 amino acids long. Germline V gene lookup returns CDR1 MNHEY and CDR2 SVGAGI. The V gene end was trimmed by 2 bases and the J gene end by 8 bases; junction bases not matched to a gene: 11. CDR3 region: CASSYLDRTKWEKLFF. DNA for the CDR3: TGTGCCAGCAGTTACCTGGACAGGACGAAATGGGAAAAACTGTTTTTT.

The chain combines TRBV28 with TRBJ1-1; TRBD1 agrees at 11 bases. This CDR3 region has 15 residues. V lost 4 bases and J lost 1; bases outside the gene matches: 2. The germline V gene encodes CDR1 MDHEN and CDR2 SYDVKM. The CDR3 region has the DNA TGTGCCAGCAGTTACGGGACAGGGGGGAACACTGAAGCTTTCTTT. Translated: CASSYGTGGNTEAFF.

The rearrangement links TRBV19 to TRBJ2-5; weak D call: TRBD2 (6 bases). V was clipped by 4 bases and J by 4 bases, with 10 bases between them. Germline V CDR1 and CDR2: LNHDA, SQIVND (reference sequence). CDR3 length equals 13 residues. CDR3 residues: CASSTLARETQYF. The CDR3 nucleotides are TGTGCCAGTAGTACACTAGCACGAGAGACCCAGTACTTC.

In its sample, this clone was seen a few times. V is TRBV9 and J is TRBJ2-3, with D possibly matching TRBD2 (6 bases). This CDR3 has 15 amino acids. The V gene lost 0 bases and the J gene lost 5 bases, with 13 bases spanning the gap. The germline V gene has CDR1 SGDLS and CDR2 YYNGEE. The CDR3 sequence: CASSVEGREEDTQYF. CDR3 nucleotide sequence: TGTGCCAGCAGCGTAGAAGGCAGGGAGGAAGATACGCAGTATTTT.

With regard to this clone: The junction shows a germline mismatch at one end, possibly a read error. The chain carries TRBV2 and TRBJ2-2; no definite D call. This CDR3 is built from 15 residues. The V gene's germline CDR1 is SNHLY and CDR2 FYNNEI. CDR3 DNA: TGTGCCAGCAGGGAAGACAAAATGAACACCGGGGAGCTGTTTTTT. Amino acid sequence: CASREDKMNTGELFF.

As DNA, the CDR3 is TGTGCCAGCAGCGACGCCCCAACAGGGGCCTACGAGCAGTACTTC. This translates into CASSDAPTGAYEQYF. This chain uses TRBV6-6 with TRBJ2-7; 7 bases match TRBD1. CDR1 and CDR2 from the germline V gene are MNHNY and SVGAGI (reference sequence). After removal of 6 bases from V and 2 bases from J, the junction contained 10 bases not matched to a gene. The CDR3 totals 15 residues.

Concerning this clone: Other DNA sequences in the sample encode the same CDR3. The V gene is TRBV6-4, the J gene TRBJ2-2; the match to TRBD2 covers 7 bases. Trimming took 2 bases from V and 8 from J; bases not matched to a gene: 2. The CDR3 consists of 13 residues. Germline values: CDR1 MRHNA, CDR2 SNTAGT. CDR3 amino acids: CASSDRRGGELFF. The DNA for the CDR3 is TGTGCCAGCAGTGACCGGCGGGGGGGGGAGCTGTTTTTT.